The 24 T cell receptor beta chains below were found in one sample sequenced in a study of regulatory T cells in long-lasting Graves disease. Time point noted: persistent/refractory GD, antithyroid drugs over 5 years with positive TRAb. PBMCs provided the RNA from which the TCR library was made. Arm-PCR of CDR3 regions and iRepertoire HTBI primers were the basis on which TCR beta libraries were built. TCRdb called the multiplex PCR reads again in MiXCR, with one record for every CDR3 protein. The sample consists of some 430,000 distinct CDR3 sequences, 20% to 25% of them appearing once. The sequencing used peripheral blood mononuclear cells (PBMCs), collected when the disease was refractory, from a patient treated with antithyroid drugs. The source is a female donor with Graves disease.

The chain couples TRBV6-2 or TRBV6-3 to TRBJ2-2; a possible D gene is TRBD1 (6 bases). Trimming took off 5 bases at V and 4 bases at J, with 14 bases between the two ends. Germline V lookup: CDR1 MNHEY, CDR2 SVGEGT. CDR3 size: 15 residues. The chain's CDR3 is CASSDYRVGTGELFF. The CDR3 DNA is TGTGCCAGCAGTGACTACAGGGTTGGCACCGGGGAGCTGTTTTTT.

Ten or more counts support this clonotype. The CDR3 protein is CASSRDHTYEQYF. The CDR3 region has the DNA TGTGCCAGCAGCCGGGACCACACCTACGAGCAGTACTTC. The V gene is TRBV6-1, the J gene TRBJ2-7; D may be TRBD1 or TRBD2 (5 bases each). Trimming cost V 6 bases and J 2 bases, with 11 bases left between them. Per germline, CDR1 MNHNS and CDR2 SASEGT. The CDR3 runs to 13 residues.

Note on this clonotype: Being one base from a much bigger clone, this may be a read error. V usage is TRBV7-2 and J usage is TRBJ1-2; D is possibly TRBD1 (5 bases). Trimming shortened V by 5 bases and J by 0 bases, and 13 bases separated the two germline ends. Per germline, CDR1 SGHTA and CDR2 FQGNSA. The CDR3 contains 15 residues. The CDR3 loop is CASSPGRGSNYGYTF. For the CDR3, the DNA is TGTGCCAGCAGCCCTGGACGGGGGTCTAACTATGGCTACACCTTC.

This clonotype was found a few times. CDR3 sequence: CSVEDWEGNTEAFF. CDR3 nucleotide sequence: TGCAGCGTTGAAGATTGGGAGGGAAACACTGAAGCTTTCTTT. The chain carries TRBV29-1 and TRBJ1-1; the D is unclear. Germline V gene data show CDR1 as SQVTM and CDR2 as ANQGSEA. The CDR3 covers 14 residues. V dropped 0 bases and J dropped 2 bases, with 10 bases sitting between them.

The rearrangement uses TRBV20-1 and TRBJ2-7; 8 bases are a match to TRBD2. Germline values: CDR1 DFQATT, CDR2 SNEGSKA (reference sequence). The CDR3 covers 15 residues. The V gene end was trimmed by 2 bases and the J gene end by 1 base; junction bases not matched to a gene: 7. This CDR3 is CSARSLAGPSYEQYF. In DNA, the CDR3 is TGCAGTGCTAGATCTCTAGCGGGCCCATCCTACGAGCAGTACTTC.

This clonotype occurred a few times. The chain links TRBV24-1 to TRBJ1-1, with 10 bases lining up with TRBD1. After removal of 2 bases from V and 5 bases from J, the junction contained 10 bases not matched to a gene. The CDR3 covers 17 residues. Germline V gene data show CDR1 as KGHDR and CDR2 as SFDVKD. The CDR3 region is CATSDSGTGVLETEAFF. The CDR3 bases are TGTGCCACCAGTGATTCCGGGACAGGGGTTCTAGAAACTGAAGCTTTCTTT.

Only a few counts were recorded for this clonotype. DNA for the CDR3: TGTGCCAGCAGCCCCCGGGAGGCCCCCTACGAGCAGTACTTC. Amino acid sequence: CASSPREAPYEQYF. This chain links TRBV3-1 with TRBJ2-7; 7 bases are shared with TRBD2. Trimming removed 4 bases from V and 2 bases from J; junction bases left unmatched: 5. Germline V CDR1 and CDR2: LGHDT, YNNKEL (reference sequence). There are 14 residues in the CDR3.

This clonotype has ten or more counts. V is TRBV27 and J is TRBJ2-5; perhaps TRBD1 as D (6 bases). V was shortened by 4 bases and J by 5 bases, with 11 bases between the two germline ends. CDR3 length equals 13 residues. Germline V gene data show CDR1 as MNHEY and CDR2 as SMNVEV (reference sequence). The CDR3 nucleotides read TGTGCCAGCAGTTCCCACAGGGTGGAGACCCAGTACTTC. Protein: CASSSHRVETQYF.

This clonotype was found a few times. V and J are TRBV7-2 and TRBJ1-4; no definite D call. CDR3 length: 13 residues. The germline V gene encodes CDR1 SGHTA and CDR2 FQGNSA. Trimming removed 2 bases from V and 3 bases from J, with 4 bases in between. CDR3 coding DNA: TGTGCCAGCAGCTTAAACCCTAATGAAAAACTGTTTTTT. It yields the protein CASSLNPNEKLFF.

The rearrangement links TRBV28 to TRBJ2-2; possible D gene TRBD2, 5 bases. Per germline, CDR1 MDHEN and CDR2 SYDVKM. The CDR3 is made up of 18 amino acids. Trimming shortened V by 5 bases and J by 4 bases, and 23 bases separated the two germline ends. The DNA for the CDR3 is TGTGCCAGCAGTGTAAGGATTGCGGGCACGCCCAGCACCGGGGAGCTGTTTTTT. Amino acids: CASSVRIAGTPSTGELFF.

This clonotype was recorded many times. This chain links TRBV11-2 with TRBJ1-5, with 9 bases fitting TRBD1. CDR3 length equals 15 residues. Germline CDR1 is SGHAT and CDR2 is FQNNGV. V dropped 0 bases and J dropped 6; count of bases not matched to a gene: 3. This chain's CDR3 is CASSLDGGQGQPQHF. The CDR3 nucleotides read TGTGCCAGCAGCTTAGATGGGGGACAGGGTCAGCCCCAGCATTTT.

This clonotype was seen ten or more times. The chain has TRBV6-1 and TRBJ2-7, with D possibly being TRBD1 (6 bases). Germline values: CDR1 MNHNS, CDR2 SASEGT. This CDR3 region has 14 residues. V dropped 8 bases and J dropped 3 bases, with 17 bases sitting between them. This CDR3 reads CASSKGEQGYEQYF. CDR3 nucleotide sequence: TGTGCCAGCTCGAAGGGGGAGCAGGGCTACGAGCAGTACTTC.

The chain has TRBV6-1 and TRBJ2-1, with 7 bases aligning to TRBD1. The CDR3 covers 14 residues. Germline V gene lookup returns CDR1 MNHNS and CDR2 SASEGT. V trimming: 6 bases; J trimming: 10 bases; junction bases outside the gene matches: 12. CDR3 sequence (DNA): TGTGCCAGCAGCCTACAGGGGCCGTCGGCGGAGCAGTTCTTC. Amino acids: CASSLQGPSAEQFF.

This CDR3 reads CASSVDSATNEKLFF. CDR3 coding DNA: TGTGCCAGCAGCGTCGACTCTGCAACTAATGAAAAACTGTTTTTT. The V and J genes are TRBV9 and TRBJ1-4; no definite D call. The germline V gene has CDR1 SGDLS and CDR2 YYNGEE. The V end lost 2 bases, the J end lost 0 bases, and 8 bases lay between the germline ends. This CDR3 region has 15 residues.

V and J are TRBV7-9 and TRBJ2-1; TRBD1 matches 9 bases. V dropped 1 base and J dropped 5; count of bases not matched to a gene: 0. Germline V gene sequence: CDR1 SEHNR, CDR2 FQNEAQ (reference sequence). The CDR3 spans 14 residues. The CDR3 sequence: CASSLGTGDNEQFF. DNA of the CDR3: TGTGCCAGCAGCTTAGGGACAGGGGACAATGAGCAGTTCTTC.

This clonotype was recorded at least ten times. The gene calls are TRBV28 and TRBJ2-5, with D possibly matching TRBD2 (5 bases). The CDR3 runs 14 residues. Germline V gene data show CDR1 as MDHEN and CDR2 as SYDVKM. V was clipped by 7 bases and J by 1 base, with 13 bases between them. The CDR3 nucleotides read TGTGCCAGCACCCCCTGGGAGCTCCAAGAGACCCAGTACTTC. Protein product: CASTPWELQETQYF. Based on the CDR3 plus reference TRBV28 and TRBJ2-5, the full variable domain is DVKVTQSSRYLVKRTGEKVFLECVQDMDHENMFWYRQDPGLGLRLIYFSYDVKMKEKGDIPEGYSVSREKKERFSLILESASTNQTSMYLCASTPWELQETQYFGPGTRLLVL.

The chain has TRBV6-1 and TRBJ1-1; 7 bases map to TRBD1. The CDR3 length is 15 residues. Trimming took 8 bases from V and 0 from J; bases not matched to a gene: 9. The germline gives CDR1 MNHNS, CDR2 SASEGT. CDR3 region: CASGYGTEMNTEAFF. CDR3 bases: TGTGCCAGCGGATACGGGACAGAAATGAACACTGAAGCTTTCTTT.

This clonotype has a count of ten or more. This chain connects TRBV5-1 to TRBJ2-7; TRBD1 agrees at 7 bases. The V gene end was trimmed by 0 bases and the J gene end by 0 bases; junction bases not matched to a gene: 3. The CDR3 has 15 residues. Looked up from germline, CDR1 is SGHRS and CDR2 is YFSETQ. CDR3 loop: CASSLGRDSSYEQYF. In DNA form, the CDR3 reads TGCGCCAGCAGCTTGGGACGGGACAGCTCCTACGAGCAGTACTTC.

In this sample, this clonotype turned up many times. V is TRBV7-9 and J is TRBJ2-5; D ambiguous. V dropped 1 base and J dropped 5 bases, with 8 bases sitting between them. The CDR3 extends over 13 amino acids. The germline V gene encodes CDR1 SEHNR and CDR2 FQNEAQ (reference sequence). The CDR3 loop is CASSLVSSETQYF. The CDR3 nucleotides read TGTGCCAGCAGCTTAGTGTCCTCGGAGACCCAGTACTTC.

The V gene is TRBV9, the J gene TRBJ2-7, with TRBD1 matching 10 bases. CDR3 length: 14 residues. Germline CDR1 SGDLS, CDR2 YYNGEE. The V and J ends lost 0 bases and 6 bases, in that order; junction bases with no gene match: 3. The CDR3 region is CASSVGDRGSEQYF. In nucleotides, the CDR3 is TGTGCCAGCAGCGTAGGGGACAGGGGATCCGAGCAGTACTTC.

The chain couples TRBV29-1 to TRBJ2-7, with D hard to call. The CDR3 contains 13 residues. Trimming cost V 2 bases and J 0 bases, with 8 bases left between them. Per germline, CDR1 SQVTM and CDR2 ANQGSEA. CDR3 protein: CSVEIWNSYEQYF. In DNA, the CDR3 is TGCAGCGTTGAAATTTGGAACTCCTACGAGCAGTACTTC.

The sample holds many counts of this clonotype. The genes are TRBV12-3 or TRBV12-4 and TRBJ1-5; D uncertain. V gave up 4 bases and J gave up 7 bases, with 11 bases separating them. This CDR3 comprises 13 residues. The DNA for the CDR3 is TGTGCCAGCAGTTCGGGTAAAACCCAGCCCCAGCATTTT. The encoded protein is CASSSGKTQPQHF.

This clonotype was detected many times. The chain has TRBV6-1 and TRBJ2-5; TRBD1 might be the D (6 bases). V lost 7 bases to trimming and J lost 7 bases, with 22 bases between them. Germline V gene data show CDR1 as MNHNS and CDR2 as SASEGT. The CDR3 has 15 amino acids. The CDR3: CASTLDSSHRGTQYF. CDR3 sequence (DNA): TGTGCCAGCACCTTGGACAGTTCCCACCGGGGGACCCAGTACTTC.

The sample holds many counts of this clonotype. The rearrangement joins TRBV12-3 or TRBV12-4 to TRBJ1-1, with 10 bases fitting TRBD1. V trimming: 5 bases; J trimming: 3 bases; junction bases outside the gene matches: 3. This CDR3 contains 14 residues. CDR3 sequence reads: CASSLDRGYTEAFF. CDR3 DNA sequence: TGTGCCAGCAGTCTGGACAGGGGGTACACTGAAGCTTTCTTT.